These T cell receptor beta chains were read from a single sample in a study of CD8+ T cells in alopecia areata. TCRdb's table, derived via immunoSEQ multiplex PCR, lists solely in-frame clones and lacks some. The sample holds fewer than 200,000 clones, over 50% seen once. The input for sequencing was CD4+ T cells sorted from blood, taken at week 0. The receptor set was obtained from a human donor with alopecia areata. CDR3s include the opening cysteine and the closing phenylalanine or tryptophan. Each record gives: V gene, CDR3 protein.

V gene: TRBV5-1
CDR3 protein: CASSGTYEQYF

V gene: TRBV28
CDR3 protein: CASSMSTDTQYF

V gene: TRBV19
CDR3 protein: CASSISPYGRETQYF

V gene: TRBV7-9
CDR3 protein: CASSLVGSRRWETQYF

V gene: TRBV6-1
CDR3 protein: CASTAHLSNEQFF

V gene: TRBV7-8
CDR3 protein: CASSFGTSRETQYF

V gene: TRBV27
CDR3 protein: CASSWTSVLTDTQYF

V gene: TRBV7-2
CDR3 protein: CASSPAHEQYF

V gene: TRBV30
CDR3 protein: CACTKDTGSTEAFF

V gene: TRBV9
CDR3 protein: CASSVPGHTVGELFF

V gene: TRBV29-1
CDR3 protein: CSVQTAHAYGYTF

V gene: TRBV5-6
CDR3 protein: CASSSRTGHLHYGYTF

V gene: TRBV7-9
CDR3 protein: CASSLALGAGNTEAFF

V gene: TRBV29-1
CDR3 protein: CSVAPTESTDTQYF

V gene: TRBV7-9
CDR3 protein: CASSLDSGGDTQYF

V gene: TRBV27
CDR3 protein: CASSLYGGESLHF

V gene: TRBV6-5
CDR3 protein: CASSQRGTIYF

V gene: TRBV29-1
CDR3 protein: CSVVGTSTNEKLFF

V gene: TRBV4-2
CDR3 protein: CASSPSGTGDNEQFF

V gene: TRBV5-4
CDR3 protein: CASSLPDIGQETQYF

V gene: TRBV6-5
CDR3 protein: CASSYRGAAVEKLFF

V gene: TRBV30
CDR3 protein: CACSGQGAGEQYF

V gene: TRBV7-9
CDR3 protein: CASSSSGGSPLHF

V gene: TRBV9
CDR3 protein: CASSVDTYNEQFF

V gene: TRBV29-1
CDR3 protein: CSVAGAGTEAFF

V gene: TRBV6-6
CDR3 protein: CASSYSLDQPQHF

V gene: TRBV28
CDR3 protein: CASNHGQGAREQYF

V gene: TRBV11-2
CDR3 protein: CASSARDGPYGYTF

V gene: TRBV6-5
CDR3 protein: CAIGESGANVLTF

V gene: TRBV5-1
CDR3 protein: CASSFLGVVADTQYF

V gene: TRBV5-1
CDR3 protein: CASSFGQGAYNEQFF

V gene: TRBV2
CDR3 protein: CASIPWTGFDGYTF

V gene: TRBV4-2
CDR3 protein: CASSQDGGNQPQHF

V gene: TRBV19
CDR3 protein: CASSIIGFLAGGQNTGELFF

V gene: TRBV29-1
CDR3 protein: CSVELRYGQYEQYF

V gene: TRBV19
CDR3 protein: CASSVDPTGYYGYTF

V gene: TRBV29-1
CDR3 protein: CSGRWGAYNEQFF

V gene: TRBV29-1
CDR3 protein: CSVDSAGGRETQYF

V gene: TRBV4-2
CDR3 protein: CASSPGTGVEGYTF

V gene: TRBV28
CDR3 protein: CASSPGLRGVAPLHF

V gene: TRBV5-1
CDR3 protein: CASSLSTDQPQHF

V gene: TRBV19
CDR3 protein: CASSRTGGRQETQYF

V gene: TRBV7-9
CDR3 protein: CASSLGQADTQYF

V gene: TRBV7-9
CDR3 protein: CASSSDLGTGKYGYTF

V gene: TRBV7-2
CDR3 protein: CASSYTGLAGELFF

V gene: TRBV2
CDR3 protein: CASRGTGAGEQFF

V gene: TRBV7-6
CDR3 protein: CASSSQTANTEAFF

V gene: TRBV25-1
CDR3 protein: CASSEYVGAGYTF

V gene: TRBV30
CDR3 protein: CAMDMDTRGTLHF

V gene: TRBV29-1
CDR3 protein: CSLDAGGETQYF

V gene: TRBV30
CDR3 protein: CAGGDGTGIQPQHF

V gene: TRBV2
CDR3 protein: CASSAGTGGSYEQYF

V gene: TRBV6-5
CDR3 protein: CASSRPGQANTEAFF

V gene: TRBV11-2
CDR3 protein: CASSLEVAGGPYEQYF

V gene: TRBV7-9
CDR3 protein: CASRPRTSGVETQYF

V gene: TRBV18
CDR3 protein: CASSQLRQETQYF